A single sample gave rise to the 9 T cell receptor beta chains below, sequenced in a study of identifying expanded T cells in peripheral blood. Libraries were prepared by immunoSEQ multiplex PCR; TCRdb keeps only in-frame clonotypes and omits some of them. The sample carries roughly 100,000 clones, 70% to 90% recorded once. The source material was blood. Receptors were obtained from a person between 18 and 75 years old in good health.

A word on this clone: At one of its ends the junction is not consistent with the germline gene, which may arise from a read error. V gene TRBV2 combines with J gene TRBJ2-5; possibly TRBD1 or TRBD2 for D (5 bases each). Looked up from germline, CDR1 is SNHLY and CDR2 is FYNNEI. The CDR3 totals 12 residues. CDR3 amino acids: CASSEVPQEVNF. The CDR3 DNA reads as TGTGCCAGCAGTGAGGTTCCACAGGAGGTGAACTTC.

This clone showed up just a few times. The chain links TRBV12-5 to TRBJ2-1; weak D call: TRBD2 (5 bases). CDR1 and CDR2 (germline): LGHNT, FRNRAP. The CDR3 extends over 14 amino acids. The V end was cut by 3 bases, the J end by 5 bases, with 11 bases between. The CDR3 DNA is TGTGCTAGTGGTTTAATGGCGGGCCACAATGAGCAGTTCTTC. This codes for CASGLMAGHNEQFF.

The chain is built from TRBV2 and TRBJ2-3, with TRBD2 identical over 11 bases. Germline V gene lookup returns CDR1 SNHLY and CDR2 FYNNEI. V dropped 8 bases and J dropped 4; count of bases not matched to a gene: 5. CDR3 size: 14 residues. The CDR3: CASRGTSGADTQYF. Here the CDR3 DNA reads TGTGCCAGCCGCGGGACTAGCGGTGCAGATACGCAGTATTTT.

The CDR3 reads CASSPGNEQFF. The CDR3 DNA sequence: TGTGCCAGCAGCCCCGGGAATGAGCAGTTCTTC. This rearrangement joins TRBV28 to TRBJ2-1; no clear D gene. Germline V gene data show CDR1 as MDHEN and CDR2 as SYDVKM. Deletions cut 6 bases from V and 7 bases from J, with 7 bases between. There are 11 residues in the CDR3.

A few counts support this clone. The chain carries TRBV7-8 and TRBJ2-7; tentatively, D is TRBD1 or TRBD2 (5 bases each). Germline V gene lookup returns CDR1 SGHVS and CDR2 FQNEAQ. The CDR3 totals 17 residues. Between the trimmed V and J ends, which lost 2 bases and 0 bases, there was a span of 17 bases. DNA of the CDR3: TGTGCCAGCAGCTTACGTTTCGGGACCGAGAGCTCCTACGAGCAGTACTTC. Its translation: CASSLRFGTESSYEQYF.

This chain links TRBV7-3 with TRBJ2-2, with no clear D. Per the germline V gene, CDR1 is SGHTA and CDR2 is FQGTGA. The CDR3 covers 16 residues. V gave up 2 bases and J gave up 4 bases, with 14 bases separating them. CDR3 residues: CASSLVGSDLTGELFF. CDR3 coding DNA: TGTGCCAGCAGCTTAGTGGGTTCCGACCTCACCGGGGAGCTGTTTTTT.

The chain is built from TRBV19 and TRBJ1-5, with TRBD1 matching 7 bases. V lost 7 bases to trimming and J lost 3 bases; unmatched junction nucleotides: 18. Germline CDR1 and CDR2: LNHDA and SQIVND (reference sequence). The CDR3 is 18 amino acids. The CDR3 loop reads CASNPGQYRAGNNQPQHF. CDR3 nucleotide sequence: TGTGCCAGTAATCCGGGACAGTATCGAGCTGGGAACAATCAGCCCCAGCATTTT. Full variable domain (remainder filled in from reference TRBV19 and TRBJ1-5): DGGITQSPKYLFRKEGQNVTLSCEQNLNHDAMYWYRQDPGQGLRLIYYSQIVNDFQKGDIAEGYSVSREKKESFPLTVTSAQKNPTAFYLCASNPGQYRAGNNQPQHFGDGTRLSIL.

J is TRBJ1-1 and V is TRBV29-1; no definite D call. The CDR3 runs 13 residues. Germline V gene data show CDR1 as SQVTM and CDR2 as ANQGSEA. V was clipped by 5 bases and J by 3 bases, with 13 bases between them. The CDR3 loop is CSVTGHGDTEAFF. The DNA for the CDR3 is TGCAGCGTTACGGGCCACGGGGACACTGAAGCTTTCTTT.

The chain has TRBV28 and TRBJ2-7, with TRBD2 matching 7 bases. V lost 7 bases to trimming and J lost 3 bases; unmatched junction nucleotides: 6. This CDR3 is built from 13 residues. CDR1 MDHEN and CDR2 SYDVKM come from the germline V gene. CDR3 nucleotides: TGTGCCAGCACCCTGGGGGGGTACTACGAGCAGTACTTC. Translating gives CASTLGGYYEQYF.